One and the same sample provided the 17 T cell receptor beta chains below, sequenced in a study of shared clonotypes between healthy human individuals. Generated by immunoSEQ multiplex PCR, the TCRdb table keeps only in-frame clones and is missing some. The repertoire consists of roughly 1 million clones, with around 78% occurring once and the leading ten covering approximately 0.5%. Sequencing input: memory CD4+ T cells from PBMCs. Subset specified: CD45RA-negative fraction. These TCRs come from a man younger than 35 in good health. Some clones in this sample may be carry-over from other donors' samples.

This chain links TRBV7-3 with TRBJ1-1; 7 positions match TRBD1. Germline CDR1 SGHTA, CDR2 FQGTGA. This CDR3 region has 13 residues. After removal of 5 bases from V and 3 bases from J, the junction contained 3 bases not matched to a gene. The CDR3 DNA follows: TGTGCCAGCAGCCGCGGACAGGACACTGAAGCTTTCTTT. Translated, it gives CASSRGQDTEAFF.

V usage is TRBV18 and J usage is TRBJ1-5; D might be TRBD1 (6 bases). Trimming left V 3 bases short and J 3 bases short, with 12 bases between. Germline V gene data show CDR1 as KGHSH and CDR2 as LQKENI. CDR3 length: 15 amino acids. CDR3: CASSPGQTFNQPQHF. The DNA of the CDR3 is TGTGCCAGCTCACCGGGACAAACCTTCAATCAGCCCCAGCATTTT.

V gene TRBV27 combines with J gene TRBJ2-3; 8 positions agree with TRBD2. The junction had 4 bases not matched to a gene; V was cut back by 6 bases and J by 2 bases. From germline, CDR1 is MNHEY and CDR2 SMNVEV (reference sequence). There are 14 residues in the CDR3. The CDR3 DNA reads TGTGCCAGCAGGAGACTAGCGACCACAGATACGCAGTATTTT. As protein: CASRRLATTDTQYF.

The chain combines TRBV11-2 with TRBJ2-1; D might be TRBD2 (6 bases). Trimming removed 5 bases at V and 8 bases at J, with 13 bases between. Per germline, CDR1 SGHAT and CDR2 FQNNGV. This CDR3 has 13 residues. The CDR3: CASSGLRRHEQFF. The CDR3 DNA sequence: TGTGCCAGCAGCGGACTAAGACGCCATGAGCAGTTCTTC.

The chain combines TRBV11-2 with TRBJ2-1; the match to TRBD2 covers 7 bases. This CDR3 has 16 amino acids. The germline V gene has CDR1 SGHAT and CDR2 FQNNGV. V gave up 3 bases and J gave up 5 bases; unmatched junction bases: 10. DNA for the CDR3: TGTGCCAGCAGCTTGCCGGGACTAAGGCCCCACAATGAGCAGTTCTTC. Protein: CASSLPGLRPHNEQFF.

The chain combines TRBV29-1 with TRBJ2-1, with D tentatively TRBD1 (6 bases). The germline gives CDR1 SQVTM, CDR2 ANQGSEA. The CDR3 consists of 14 residues. V lost 5 bases, J lost 4 bases, and 15 bases lay in between. CDR3: CSVKPRQAYNEQFF. The CDR3 nucleotides read TGCAGCGTTAAGCCTCGACAGGCGTACAATGAGCAGTTCTTC.

The V and J genes are TRBV19 and TRBJ2-2; D possibly corresponds to TRBD2 (6 bases). The V end was cut by 7 bases, the J end by 1 base, with 16 bases between. The germline V gene encodes CDR1 LNHDA and CDR2 SQIVND (reference sequence). The CDR3 has 16 amino acids. Here the CDR3 reads CASIAQPAGNTGELFF. CDR3 sequence (DNA): TGTGCCAGTATCGCTCAGCCAGCGGGGAACACCGGGGAGCTGTTTTTT.

CDR3 sequence: CASSFRGPSNQPQHF. CDR3 nucleotide sequence: TGTGCCAGCAGTTTTAGGGGGCCTAGCAATCAGCCCCAGCATTTT. The chain links TRBV27 to TRBJ1-5, with 7 bases that match TRBD1. The junction had 2 bases not matched to a gene; V was cut back by 3 bases and J by 0 bases. From germline, CDR1 is MNHEY and CDR2 SMNVEV (reference sequence). The CDR3 loop spans 15 amino acids.

Notes on this clone: This CDR3 is also generated by other DNA sequences in the sample. The chain is built from TRBV28 and TRBJ2-7; perhaps TRBD1 as D (6 bases). V gave up 4 bases and J gave up 3 bases, with 7 bases separating them. The germline gives CDR1 MDHEN, CDR2 SYDVKM. There are 12 residues in the CDR3. CDR3 residues: CASSSRGYEQYF. The DNA for the CDR3 is TGTGCCAGCAGTTCCAGGGGCTACGAGCAGTACTTC.

As DNA, the CDR3 is TGTGCCAGCAGCTCGATGGCCGGGGTTGACTACACCTTC. Residues: CASSSMAGVDYTF. The rearrangement uses TRBV7-8 and TRBJ1-2; no clear D gene. The V gene lost 4 bases and the J gene lost 10 bases, with 16 bases spanning the gap. There are 13 residues in the CDR3. Germline lookup yields CDR1 SGHVS and CDR2 FQNEAQ.

The chain links TRBV29-1 to TRBJ2-6; D call uncertain. Germline V gene lookup returns CDR1 SQVTM and CDR2 ANQGSEA. This CDR3 contains 13 residues. V lost 4 bases, J lost 0 bases, and 4 bases lay in between. CDR3 DNA sequence: TGCAGCGTTGCAAGCTCTGGGGCCAACGTCCTGACTTTC. Its translation: CSVASSGANVLTF.

V usage is TRBV5-8 and J usage is TRBJ1-5; D remains ambiguous. The CDR3 consists of 13 residues. Trimming pared 6 bases from V and 3 bases from J, leaving 10 bases between. The germline V gene has CDR1 SGHTS and CDR2 YDEGEE. CDR3 in amino acids: CASNNRDNQPQHF. Here the CDR3 DNA reads TGTGCCAGCAACAACCGGGACAATCAGCCCCAGCATTTT.

As to this clone: A much bigger clone sits one base away, suggesting this may be a read error. This rearrangement joins TRBV2 to TRBJ2-3; D is unclear. V dropped 3 bases and J dropped 5 bases, with 3 bases sitting between them. The CDR3 runs to 11 residues. Germline V gene lookup returns CDR1 SNHLY and CDR2 FYNNEI. Here the CDR3 reads CASSEVDTQYF. CDR3 sequence (DNA): TGTGCCAGCAGTGAGGTAGATACGCAGTATTTT.

The V and J genes are TRBV28 and TRBJ2-5, with 11 bases that match TRBD1. Trimming took 1 base from V and 5 from J; bases not matched to a gene: 6. From germline, CDR1 is MDHEN and CDR2 SYDVKM. The CDR3 spans 16 residues. In DNA form, the CDR3 reads TGTGCCAGCAGTTTATCAGGACAGGGGGCTAGGGAGACCCAGTACTTC. This gives the protein CASSLSGQGARETQYF.

Comments on this clone: The sample holds other DNA sequences that translate to the same CDR3. The chain uses TRBV18 and TRBJ1-1; D is unresolved. Germline V gene sequence: CDR1 KGHSH, CDR2 LQKENI. CDR3 size: 15 residues. The V end lost 0 bases, the J end lost 2 bases, and 10 bases lay between the germline ends. The CDR3 reads CASSPPSPGNTEAFF. The CDR3 coding sequence is TGTGCCAGCTCACCACCGTCGCCAGGTAACACTGAAGCTTTCTTT.

This clone showed up many times. The identical CDR3 is also encoded by other nucleotide sequences in the sample. The genes are TRBV28 and TRBJ1-5; the D is unclear. Trimming took off 3 bases at V and 0 bases at J, with 9 bases between the two ends. CDR3 size: 15 residues. The germline gives CDR1 MDHEN, CDR2 SYDVKM. This CDR3 reads CASSFTLYSNQPQHF. Written as DNA, the CDR3 is TGTGCCAGCAGTTTTACCCTGTATAGCAATCAGCCCCAGCATTTT.

The V gene is TRBV2, the J gene TRBJ2-2, with D perhaps given as TRBD1 or TRBD2 (5 bases each). V lost 6 bases and J lost 5, with 13 bases in between. CDR1 SNHLY and CDR2 FYNNEI come from the germline V gene. The CDR3 totals 14 residues. This chain's CDR3 is CASSASQGTGELFF. CDR3 coding DNA: TGTGCCAGCAGCGCTAGCCAGGGTACCGGGGAGCTGTTTTTT.